This T cell receptor (beta chain) was captured in a study of cytomegalovirus exposure and HLA in healthy donors. As for the study in general: Per a later analysis, the roughly 690 first-cohort and 120 validation repertoires shared one platform. Whole-study results and caveats: In vitro work confirmed that three CMV-associated chains recognize CMV antigens. That first-cohort TCR clusters tended to co-occur in the roughly 120 validation repertoires was found in a later analysis.

This table comes from immunoSEQ multiplex PCR, and its TCRdb copy is limited to in-frame clones, with some not included. The sample yields fewer than 85,000 clones, around 96% seen once. Concerning this clone itself: The antigen is undetermined.

V lost 3 bases and J 5 bases, leaving 13 bases between the germline ends. This CDR3 region has 14 residues. Per germline, CDR1 KGHSH and CDR2 LQKENI. From the 120-subject validation cohort, which was separate from the roughly 610-subject first cohort, the donors were drawn. The TCR sequence derives from a woman aged 18-29 years in good health and CMV-seronegative. The V call is TRBV18, the J call TRBJ1-2, with a tentative D call TRBD1 (5 bases). Sequencing was done on a sample of PBMCs. CDR3 in DNA: TGTGCCAGCTCACCGAGTCAGGGTGGGTATGGCTACACCTTC. Its protein is CASSPSQGGYGYTF.